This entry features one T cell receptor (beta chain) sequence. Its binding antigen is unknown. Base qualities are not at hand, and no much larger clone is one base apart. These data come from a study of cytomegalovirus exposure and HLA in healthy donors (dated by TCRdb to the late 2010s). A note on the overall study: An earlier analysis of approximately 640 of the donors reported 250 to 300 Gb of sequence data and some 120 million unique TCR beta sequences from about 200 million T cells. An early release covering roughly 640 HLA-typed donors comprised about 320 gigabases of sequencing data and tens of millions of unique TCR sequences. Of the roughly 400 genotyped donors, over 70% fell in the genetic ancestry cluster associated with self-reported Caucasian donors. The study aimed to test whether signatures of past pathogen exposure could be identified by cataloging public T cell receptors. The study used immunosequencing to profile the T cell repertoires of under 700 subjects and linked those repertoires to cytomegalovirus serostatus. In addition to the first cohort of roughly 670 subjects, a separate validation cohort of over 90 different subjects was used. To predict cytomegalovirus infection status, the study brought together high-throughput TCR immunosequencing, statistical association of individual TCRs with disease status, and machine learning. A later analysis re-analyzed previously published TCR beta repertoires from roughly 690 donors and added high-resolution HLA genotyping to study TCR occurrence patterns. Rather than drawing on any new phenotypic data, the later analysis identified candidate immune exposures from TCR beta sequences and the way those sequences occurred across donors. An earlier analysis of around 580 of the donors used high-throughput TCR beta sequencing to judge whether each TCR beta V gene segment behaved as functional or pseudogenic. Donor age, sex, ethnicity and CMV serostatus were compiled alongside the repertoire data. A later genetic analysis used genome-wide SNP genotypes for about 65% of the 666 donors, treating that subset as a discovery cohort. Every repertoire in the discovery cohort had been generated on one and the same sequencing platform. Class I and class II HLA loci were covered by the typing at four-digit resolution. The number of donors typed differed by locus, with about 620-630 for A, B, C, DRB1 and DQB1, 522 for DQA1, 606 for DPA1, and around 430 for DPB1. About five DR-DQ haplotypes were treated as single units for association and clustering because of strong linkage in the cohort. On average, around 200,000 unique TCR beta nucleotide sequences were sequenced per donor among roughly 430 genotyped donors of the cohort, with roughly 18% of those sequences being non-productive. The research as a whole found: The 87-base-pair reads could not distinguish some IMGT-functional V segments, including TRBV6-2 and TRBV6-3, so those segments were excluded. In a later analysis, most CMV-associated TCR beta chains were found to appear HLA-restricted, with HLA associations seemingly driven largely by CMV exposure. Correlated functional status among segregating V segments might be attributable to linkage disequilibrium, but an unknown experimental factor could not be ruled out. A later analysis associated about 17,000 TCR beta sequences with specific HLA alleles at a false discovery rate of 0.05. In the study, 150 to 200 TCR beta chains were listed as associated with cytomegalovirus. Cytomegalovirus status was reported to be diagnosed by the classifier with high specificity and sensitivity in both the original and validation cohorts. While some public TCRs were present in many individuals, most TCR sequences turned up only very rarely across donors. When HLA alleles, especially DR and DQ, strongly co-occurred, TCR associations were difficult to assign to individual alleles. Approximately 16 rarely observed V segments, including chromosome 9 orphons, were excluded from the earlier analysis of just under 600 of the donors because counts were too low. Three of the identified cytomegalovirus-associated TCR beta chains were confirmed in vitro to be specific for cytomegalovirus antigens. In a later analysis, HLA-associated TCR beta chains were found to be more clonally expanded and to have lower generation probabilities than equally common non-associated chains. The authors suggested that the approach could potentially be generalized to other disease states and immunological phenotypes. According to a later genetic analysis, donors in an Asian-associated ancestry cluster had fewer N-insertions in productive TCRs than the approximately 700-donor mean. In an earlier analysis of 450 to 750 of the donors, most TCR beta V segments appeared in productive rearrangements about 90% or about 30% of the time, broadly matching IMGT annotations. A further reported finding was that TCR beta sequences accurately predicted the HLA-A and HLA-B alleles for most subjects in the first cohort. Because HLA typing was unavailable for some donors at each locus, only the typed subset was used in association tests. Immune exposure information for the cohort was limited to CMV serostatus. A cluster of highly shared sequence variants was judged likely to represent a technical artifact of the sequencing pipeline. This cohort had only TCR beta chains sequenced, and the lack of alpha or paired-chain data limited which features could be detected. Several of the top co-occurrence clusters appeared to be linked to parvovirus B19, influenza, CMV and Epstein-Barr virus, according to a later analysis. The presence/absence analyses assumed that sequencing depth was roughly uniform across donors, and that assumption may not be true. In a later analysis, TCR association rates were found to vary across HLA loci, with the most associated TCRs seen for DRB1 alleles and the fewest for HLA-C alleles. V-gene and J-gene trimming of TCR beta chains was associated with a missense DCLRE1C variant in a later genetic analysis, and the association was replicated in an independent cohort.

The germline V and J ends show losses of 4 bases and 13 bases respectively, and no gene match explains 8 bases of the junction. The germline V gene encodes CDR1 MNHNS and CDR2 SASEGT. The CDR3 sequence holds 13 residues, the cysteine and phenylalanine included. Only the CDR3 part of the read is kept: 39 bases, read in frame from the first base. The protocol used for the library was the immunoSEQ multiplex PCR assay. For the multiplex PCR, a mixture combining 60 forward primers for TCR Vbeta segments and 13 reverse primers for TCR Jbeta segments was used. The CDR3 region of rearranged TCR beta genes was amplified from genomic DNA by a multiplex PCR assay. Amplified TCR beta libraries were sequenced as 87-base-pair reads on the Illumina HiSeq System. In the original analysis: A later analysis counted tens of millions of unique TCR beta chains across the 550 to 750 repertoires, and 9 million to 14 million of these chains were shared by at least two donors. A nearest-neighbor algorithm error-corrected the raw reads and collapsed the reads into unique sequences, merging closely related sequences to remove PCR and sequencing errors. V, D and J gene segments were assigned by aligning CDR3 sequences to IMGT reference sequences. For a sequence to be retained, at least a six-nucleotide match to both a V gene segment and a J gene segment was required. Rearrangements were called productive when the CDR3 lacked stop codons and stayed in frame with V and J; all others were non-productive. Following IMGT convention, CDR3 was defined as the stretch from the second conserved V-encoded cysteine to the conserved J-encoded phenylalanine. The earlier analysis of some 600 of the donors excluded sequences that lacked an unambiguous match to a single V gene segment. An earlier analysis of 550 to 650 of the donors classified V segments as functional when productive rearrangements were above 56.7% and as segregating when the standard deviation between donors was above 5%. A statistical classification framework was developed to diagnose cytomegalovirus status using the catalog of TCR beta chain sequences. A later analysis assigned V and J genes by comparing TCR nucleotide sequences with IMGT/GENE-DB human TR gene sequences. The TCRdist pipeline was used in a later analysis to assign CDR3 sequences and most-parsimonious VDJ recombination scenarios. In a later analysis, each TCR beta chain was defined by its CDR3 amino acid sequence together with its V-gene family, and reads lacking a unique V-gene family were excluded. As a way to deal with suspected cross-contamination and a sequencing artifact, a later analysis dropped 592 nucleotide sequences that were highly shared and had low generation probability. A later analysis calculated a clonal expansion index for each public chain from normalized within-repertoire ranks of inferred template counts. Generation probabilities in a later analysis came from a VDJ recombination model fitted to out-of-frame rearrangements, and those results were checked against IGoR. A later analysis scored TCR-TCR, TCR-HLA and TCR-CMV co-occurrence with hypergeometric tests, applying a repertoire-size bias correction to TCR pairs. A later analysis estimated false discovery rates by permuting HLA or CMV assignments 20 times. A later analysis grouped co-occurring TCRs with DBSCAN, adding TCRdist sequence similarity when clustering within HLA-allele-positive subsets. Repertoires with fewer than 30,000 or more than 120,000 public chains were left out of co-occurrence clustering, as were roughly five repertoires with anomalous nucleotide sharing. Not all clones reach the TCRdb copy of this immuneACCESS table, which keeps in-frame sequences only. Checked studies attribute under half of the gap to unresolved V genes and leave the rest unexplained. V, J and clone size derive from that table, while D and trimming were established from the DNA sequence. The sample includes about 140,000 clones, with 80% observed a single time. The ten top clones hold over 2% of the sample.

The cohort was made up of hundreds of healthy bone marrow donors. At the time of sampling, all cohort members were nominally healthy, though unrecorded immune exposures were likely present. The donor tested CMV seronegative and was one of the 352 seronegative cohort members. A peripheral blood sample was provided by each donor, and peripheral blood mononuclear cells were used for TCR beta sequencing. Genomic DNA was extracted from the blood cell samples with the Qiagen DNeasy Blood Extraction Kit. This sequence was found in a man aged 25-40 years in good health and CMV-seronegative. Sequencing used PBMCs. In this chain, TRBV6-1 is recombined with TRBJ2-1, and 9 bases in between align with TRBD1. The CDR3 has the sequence CASSGDRALIQFF. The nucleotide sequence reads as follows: TGTGCCAGCAGTGGGGACAGGGCGCTTATTCAGTTCTTC.